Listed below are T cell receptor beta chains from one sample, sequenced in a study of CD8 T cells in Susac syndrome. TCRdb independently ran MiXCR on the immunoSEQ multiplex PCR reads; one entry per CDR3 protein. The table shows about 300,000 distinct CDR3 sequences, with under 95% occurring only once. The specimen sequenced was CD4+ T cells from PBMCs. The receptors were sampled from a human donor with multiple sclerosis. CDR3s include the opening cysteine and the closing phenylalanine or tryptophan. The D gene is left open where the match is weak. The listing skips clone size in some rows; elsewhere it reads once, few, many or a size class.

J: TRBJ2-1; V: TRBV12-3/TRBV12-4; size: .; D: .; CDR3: CASSLPGTPQFF; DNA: TGTGCCAGCAGCCTACCCGGGACCCCACAGTTCTTC
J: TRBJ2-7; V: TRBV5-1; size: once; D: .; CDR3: CASSFRDKQYF; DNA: TGCGCCAGCAGCTTTCGGGACAAGCAGTACTTC
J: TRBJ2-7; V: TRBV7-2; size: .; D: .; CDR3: CASSPPTFYEQYF; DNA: TGTGCCAGCAGCCCTCCGACCTTCTACGAGCAGTACTTC
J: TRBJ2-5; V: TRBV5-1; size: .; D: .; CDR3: CASSWDRQETQYF; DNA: TGCGCCAGCAGCTGGGACCGTCAAGAGACCCAGTACTTC
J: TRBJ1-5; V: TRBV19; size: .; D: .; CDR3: CASSIVFDQPQHF; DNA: TGTGCCAGTAGTATTGTATTTGATCAGCCCCAGCATTTT
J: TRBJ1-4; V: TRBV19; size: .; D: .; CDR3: CASSRNGVGGRESTNEKLFF; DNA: TGTGCCAGTAGTAGGAATGGAGTCGGGGGGCGGGAATCGACTAATGAAAAACTGTTTTTT
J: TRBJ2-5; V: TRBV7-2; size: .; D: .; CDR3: CASSLVLQETQYF; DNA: TGTGCCAGCAGCTTAGTGCTACAAGAGACCCAGTACTTC
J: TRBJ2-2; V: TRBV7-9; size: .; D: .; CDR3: CASSLRGMGTGELFF; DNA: TGTGCCAGCAGCTTACGCGGGATGGGCACCGGGGAGCTGTTTTTT
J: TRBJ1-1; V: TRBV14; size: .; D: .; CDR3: CASSQVRDRAFF; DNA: TGTGCCAGCAGCCAAGTAAGGGACCGGGCTTTCTTT
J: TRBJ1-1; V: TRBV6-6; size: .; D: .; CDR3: CASSSGLRGLIPEAFF; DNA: TGTGCCAGCAGTTCGGGACTACGGGGCTTGATTCCTGAAGCTTTCTTT
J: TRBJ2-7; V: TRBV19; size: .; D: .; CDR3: CASTPSWLPGHSYEQYF; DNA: TGTGCCAGTACCCCCTCGTGGCTTCCGGGACACTCCTACGAGCAGTACTTC
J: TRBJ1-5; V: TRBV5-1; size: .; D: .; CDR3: CASSLLPSNQPQHF; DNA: TGCGCCAGCAGCTTGCTACCTAGCAATCAGCCCCAGCATTTT
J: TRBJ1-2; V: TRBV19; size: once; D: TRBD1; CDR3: CASLGTGFGYTF; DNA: TGTGCCAGTCTCGGGACAGGGTTTGGCTACACCTTC
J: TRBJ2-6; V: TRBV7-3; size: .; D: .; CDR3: CASSPRLTAGANVLTF; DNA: TGTGCCAGCAGCCCGAGGCTTACCGCTGGGGCCAACGTCCTGACTTTC
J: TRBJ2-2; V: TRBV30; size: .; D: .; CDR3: CAWNRTPNTGELFF; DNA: TGTGCCTGGAATAGGACGCCGAACACCGGGGAGCTGTTTTTT
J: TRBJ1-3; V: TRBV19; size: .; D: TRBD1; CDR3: CASSRGTAFSGNTIYF; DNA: TGTGCCAGTAGCCGAGGGACAGCTTTCTCTGGAAACACCATATATTTT
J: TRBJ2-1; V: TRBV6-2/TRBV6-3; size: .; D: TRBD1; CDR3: CASSRDRGISYNEQFF; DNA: TGTGCCAGCAGCCGCGACAGGGGAATCTCCTACAATGAGCAGTTCTTC
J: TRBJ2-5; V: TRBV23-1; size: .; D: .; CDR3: CASTGQTKGQETQYF; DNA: TGCGCCAGCACGGGGCAAACCAAGGGGCAAGAGACCCAGTACTTC
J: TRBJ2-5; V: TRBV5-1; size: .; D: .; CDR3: CASSLPIRDPSQETQYF; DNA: TGCGCCAGCAGCTTGCCTATCAGGGACCCTTCCCAAGAGACCCAGTACTTC
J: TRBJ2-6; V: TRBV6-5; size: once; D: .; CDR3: CASSYERTSGANVLTF; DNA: TGTGCCAGCAGTTACGAACGGACCTCTGGGGCCAACGTCCTGACTTTC
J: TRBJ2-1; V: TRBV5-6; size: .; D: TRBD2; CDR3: CASSPLAAGGYNEQFF; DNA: TGTGCCAGCAGCCCCTTGGCAGCGGGGGGATACAATGAGCAGTTCTTC
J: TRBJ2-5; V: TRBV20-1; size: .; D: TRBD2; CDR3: CSARGPSGRETQYF; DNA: TGCAGTGCTAGAGGCCCTAGCGGGAGGGAGACCCAGTACTTC
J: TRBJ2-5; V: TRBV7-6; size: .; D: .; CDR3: CASSGNQRGRYFDIGTQYF; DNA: TGTGCCAGCAGCGGAAATCAGAGGGGGAGATATTTTGACATCGGGACCCAGTACTTC
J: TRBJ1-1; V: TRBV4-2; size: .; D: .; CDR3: CASNHNNRVNTEAFF; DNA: TGTGCCAGCAACCATAATAACAGGGTTAACACTGAAGCTTTCTTT
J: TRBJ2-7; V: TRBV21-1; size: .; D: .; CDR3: CASSKDSWEREASYEQYF; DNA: TGTGCCAGCAGCAAAGACTCCTGGGAACGGGAGGCCTCCTACGAGCAGTACTTC
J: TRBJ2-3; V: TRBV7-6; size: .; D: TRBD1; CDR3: CASSSGTAPSDTQYF; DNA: TGTGCCAGCAGCTCTGGGACAGCACCGTCGGATACGCAGTATTTT
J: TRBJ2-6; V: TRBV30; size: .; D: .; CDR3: CAWGDDSGANVLTF; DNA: TGTGCCTGGGGAGACGACTCTGGGGCCAACGTCCTGACTTTC
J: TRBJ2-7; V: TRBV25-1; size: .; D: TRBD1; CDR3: CASSGSGTGVFSSAYEQYF; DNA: TGTGCCAGCAGTGGGTCCGGGACAGGGGTTTTTAGTTCGGCCTACGAGCAGTACTTC
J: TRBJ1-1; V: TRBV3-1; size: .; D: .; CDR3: CASSQGPVGGGTEAFF; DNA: TGTGCCAGCAGCCAGGGTCCGGTCGGGGGGGGCACTGAAGCTTTCTTT
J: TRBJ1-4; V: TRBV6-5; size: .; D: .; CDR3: CASSWAPEGRMFF; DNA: TGTGCCAGCAGTTGGGCACCAGAGGGTAGAATGTTTTTT
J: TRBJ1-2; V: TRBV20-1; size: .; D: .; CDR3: CSARKDIRTYGYTF; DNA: TGCAGTGCCAGGAAAGACATTCGCACCTATGGCTACACCTTC
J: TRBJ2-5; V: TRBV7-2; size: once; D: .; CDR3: CASSSSPGSQYF; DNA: TGTGCCAGCAGCTCATCACCGGGGAGCCAGTACTTC
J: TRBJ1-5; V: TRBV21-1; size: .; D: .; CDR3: CASTLGGRGNQPQHF; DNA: TGTGCCAGCACACTTGGGGGGCGCGGCAATCAGCCCCAGCATTTT
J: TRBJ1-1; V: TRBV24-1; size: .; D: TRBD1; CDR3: CATSDLNRGAFF; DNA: TGTGCCACCAGTGATTTGAACAGGGGAGCTTTCTTT
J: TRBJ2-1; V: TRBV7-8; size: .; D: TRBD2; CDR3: CASSSSGGSYNEQFF; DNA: TGTGCCAGCAGCTCTAGCGGAGGCTCCTACAATGAGCAGTTCTTC
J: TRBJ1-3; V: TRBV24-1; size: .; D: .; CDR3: CATSDSGRNSGNTIYF; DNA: TGTGCTACCAGTGATTCCGGACGGAACTCTGGAAACACCATATATTTT
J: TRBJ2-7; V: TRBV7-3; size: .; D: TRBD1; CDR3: CASSYTGTGTYEQYF; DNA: TGTGCCAGCAGCTACACCGGGACAGGGACCTACGAGCAGTACTTC
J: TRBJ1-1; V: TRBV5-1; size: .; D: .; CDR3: CASSLSRLMDTEAFF; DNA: TGCGCCAGCAGCTTGTCGAGACTCATGGACACTGAAGCTTTCTTT
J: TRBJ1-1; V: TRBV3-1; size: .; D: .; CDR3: CASSQGFSRGGSEAFF; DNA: TGTGCCAGCAGCCAAGGTTTTTCCCGGGGAGGGTCTGAAGCTTTCTTT
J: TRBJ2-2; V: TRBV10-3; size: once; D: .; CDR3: CAITRDPVTGELFF; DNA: TGTGCCATCACCCGGGATCCTGTGACCGGGGAGCTGTTTTTT